This TCR beta chain was found in a study of blood T cell repertoires in COVID-19. The overall study: The analysed material was cDNA or gDNA that came from T cells, B-cell-depleted T cells, or PBMCs.

The repertoire was sequenced with immunoSEQ multiplex PCR; TCRdb's copy has only in-frame clones and lacks some. The sample records 120,000 to 150,000 clones, 80% to 90% being singletons. The CDR3 contains 14 residues. Germline lookup yields CDR1 MNHEY and CDR2 SVGAGI. The V end lost 4 bases, the J end lost 0 bases, and 7 bases lay between the germline ends. Seattle enrolled patients during active infection and tracked them longitudinally. This clone was recorded once. This chain links TRBV6-5 with TRBJ2-1; unclear D gene. The sequence derives from a young man with COVID-19, enrolled during active disease. Sequenced: peripheral blood. CDR3 amino acids: CASSSKSSYNEQFF. CDR3 DNA sequence: TGTGCCAGCAGTTCAAAGAGCTCCTACAATGAGCAGTTCTTC.